This paragraph covers one T cell receptor beta chain sequence. Here immunoSEQ multiplex PCR was the method, and the copy in TCRdb shows in-frame clones only, minus some. This sample has some 86,000 clones, with roughly 94% found just once. The sample belongs to a study of OX40 agonist ivuxolimab in advanced cancers. For the study at large: Partial responses were achieved by three patients, of whom one had hepatocellular carcinoma and two had cutaneous melanoma.

Trimming shortened V by 3 bases and J by 1 base, and 18 bases separated the two germline ends. CDR1 is MGHDK and CDR2 is SYGVNS in the germline V gene. The CDR3 covers 17 residues. This chain links TRBV25-1 with TRBJ1-1; D remains ambiguous. Here the sequenced sample was CD4+ or CD8+ T cells sorted from blood, taken in a trial of the OX40 agonist ivuxolimab. This sequence originates from an adult with an advanced solid tumor such as melanoma, head and neck, liver or kidney cancer. In nucleotides, the CDR3 is TGTGCCAGCAGTGAGCACCGCATAACTAGAGGGAACACTGAAGCTTTCTTT. It codes for CASSEHRITRGNTEAFF.